This T cell receptor (beta chain) was observed in a study of blood T cells in healthy people across ages. The CDR3 runs to 16 residues. The V end was cut by 0 bases, the J end by 0 bases, with 10 bases between. Germline V gene lookup returns CDR1 SGHRS and CDR2 YFSETQ. A second PCR of roughly 7 to 11 cycles used a sample-barcoded 5' primer and a J-beta primer mix. Tagging of each cDNA molecule was performed by a template-switch adaptor with 12 random nucleotides. Each single sample gave us at least 2.5 million CDR3-containing paired-end reads. MiXCR was run by TCRdb on the 5' RACE reads, yielding one entry per CDR3 protein. The repertoire holds about 800,000 distinct CDR3 sequences, with 20% to 30% as singletons. This sample was also put to use in a study of T cells of mothers and their children. That paper notes: Six children, together with their three healthy Caucasian mothers, made up the donors. Evidence of persistent microchimeric T cell clones was absent.

The sample was blood. The J gene is TRBJ1-5, the V gene TRBV5-1; D unresolved. This receptor was taken from a boy younger than 18 in good health. CDR3 sequence reads: CASSLDHRGSNQPQHF. The CDR3 region has the DNA TGCGCCAGCAGCTTGGACCATCGGGGTAGCAATCAGCCCCAGCATTTT.